The 32 T cell receptor beta chains below come from one sample, sequenced in a study of cytomegalovirus exposure and HLA in healthy donors. It was with 60 Vbeta and 13 Jbeta primers that the PCR ran. Generated by immunoSEQ multiplex PCR, the TCRdb table keeps only in-frame clones and is missing some. The sample shows some 160,000 clones, 65% to 85% of them seen only once. The material sequenced was PBMCs. These receptors all come from a young woman in good health and CMV-seronegative.

This chain connects TRBV18 to TRBJ2-7; TRBD2 is a possible D gene (5 bases). The CDR3 extends over 13 amino acids. Germline V lookup: CDR1 KGHSH, CDR2 LQKENI. Trimming shortened V by 3 bases and J by 7 bases, and 13 bases separated the two germline ends. The CDR3 DNA reads as TGTGCCAGCTCACCCGGCATCTCGGGGGAGCAGTACTTC. It is translated as CASSPGISGEQYF.

This clone has a single count. V usage is TRBV5-1 and J usage is TRBJ2-2; D gene uncertain. The CDR3 contains 14 residues. Trimming cost V 6 bases and J 0 bases, with 9 bases left between them. Germline V gene lookup returns CDR1 SGHRS and CDR2 YFSETQ. CDR3 in DNA: TGCGCCAGCATCCCCCCCGCGAACACCGGGGAGCTGTTTTTT. Protein product: CASIPPANTGELFF.

This chain joins TRBV6-4 and TRBJ1-2; D not resolved. Trimming cost V 6 bases and J 4 bases, with 6 bases left between them. The CDR3 runs to 11 residues. The germline gives CDR1 MRHNA, CDR2 SNTAGT. CDR3 nucleotide sequence: TGTGCCAGCAGCGGGAGCTATGGCTACACCTTC. It specifies CASSGSYGYTF.

The chain has TRBV5-1 and TRBJ1-1; TRBD1 matches 9 bases. The CDR3 covers 16 residues. Trimming removed 1 base from V and 0 bases from J; junction bases left unmatched: 4. Germline assignment: CDR1 SGHRS and CDR2 YFSETQ. CDR3 region: CASSLRDRAMNTEAFF. The CDR3 nucleotides are TGCGCCAGCAGCTTGCGGGACAGGGCCATGAACACTGAAGCTTTCTTT.

The chain is built from TRBV11-2 and TRBJ2-7; D is perhaps TRBD2 (7 bases). V was pared by 1 base and J by 7 bases, with 23 bases between. The length of the CDR3 is 17 residues. CDR1 is SGHAT, CDR2 FQNNGV, per germline. CDR3 DNA: TGTGCCAGCAGCTTAGTTAGGGGGGGGCATAATACTCGAGAGCAGTACTTC. Translation gives CASSLVRGGHNTREQYF.

The chain employs TRBV7-2 and TRBJ2-7; 9 bases are a match to TRBD1. This CDR3 spans 14 amino acids. Germline V CDR1 and CDR2: SGHTA, FQGNSA. Trimming cost V 1 base and J 2 bases; bases outside gene matches: 0. In DNA form, the CDR3 reads TGTGCCAGCAGCTTAGGGACAGGGGCCTACGAGCAGTACTTC. Encoded protein: CASSLGTGAYEQYF.

The chain carries TRBV28 and TRBJ2-5; D not certain. This CDR3 is built from 13 residues. Germline V gives CDR1 MDHEN, CDR2 SYDVKM. Trimming took 8 bases from V and 7 from J, leaving 17 bases between them. CDR3 amino acids: CASRTVQVGTQYF. The CDR3 nucleotides are TGTGCCAGCCGAACAGTCCAGGTTGGGACCCAGTACTTC.

This chain connects TRBV28 to TRBJ2-7; D remains unclear. This CDR3 is 15 amino acids long. Germline V gene lookup returns CDR1 MDHEN and CDR2 SYDVKM. The V gene lost 6 bases and the J gene lost 2 bases, with 17 bases spanning the gap. The CDR3 nucleotides read TGTGCCAGCAGCTCCCCGCCCGCGGCCGCCTACGAGCAGTACTTC. This codes for CASSSPPAAAYEQYF.

The chain links TRBV6-5 to TRBJ2-1; no clear D. Germline lookup yields CDR1 MNHEY and CDR2 SVGAGI. Deletions cut 6 bases from V and 13 bases from J, with 13 bases between. The CDR3 totals 11 residues. The CDR3 loop is CASSLGSEQFF. CDR3 bases: TGTGCCAGCAGCCTGGGCAGTGAACAGTTCTTC.

J is TRBJ2-1 and V is TRBV5-4; no clear D. Germline V gene data show CDR1 as SGHNT and CDR2 as YYREEE (reference sequence). The ends were cut back, 0 bases at V and 5 bases at J, with 3 bases in the middle. CDR3 size: 12 residues. The CDR3 protein is CASSLADNEQFF. The CDR3 DNA follows: TGTGCCAGCAGCTTGGCAGACAATGAGCAGTTCTTC.

The chain has TRBV9 and TRBJ2-7; perhaps TRBD2 as D (5 bases). V lost 3 bases, J lost 0 bases, and 10 bases lay in between. The CDR3 totals 14 residues. Germline V gene lookup returns CDR1 SGDLS and CDR2 YYNGEE. The CDR3 loop reads CASSGRGSSYEQYF. The CDR3 nucleotides are TGTGCCAGCAGCGGTCGGGGATCCTCCTACGAGCAGTACTTC. The full variable domain, its missing parts supplied by reference TRBV9 and TRBJ2-7, is DSGVTQTPKHLITATGQRVTLRCSPRSGDLSVYWYQQSLDQGLQFLIQYYNGEERAKGNILERFSAQQFPDLHSELNLSSLELGDSALYFCASSGRGSSYEQYFGPGTRLTVT.

The chain joins TRBV6-5 to TRBJ1-2; D unclear. The CDR3 has 12 residues. The germline V gene encodes CDR1 MNHEY and CDR2 SVGAGI. V was pared by 6 bases and J by 6 bases, with 11 bases between. The CDR3 region has the DNA TGTGCCAGCAGCCACCTAGCCCATGGCTACACCTTC. Encoded protein: CASSHLAHGYTF.

The V call is TRBV6-6, the J call TRBJ1-5, with TRBD1 as a possible D gene (6 bases). There are 14 residues in the CDR3. Trimming stripped 4 bases from V and 7 bases from J, with 14 bases between. The germline V gene has CDR1 MNHNY and CDR2 SVGAGI (reference sequence). DNA of the CDR3: TGTGCCAGCAGTTTTGAGGGTGGGGGCCAGCCCCAGCATTTT. Encoded protein: CASSFEGGGQPQHF.

This clone was picked up a small number of times. The CDR3 region has the DNA TGTGCCTGGAGTATCCAGGATGGGCAGTTCTTC. Translated, it gives CAWSIQDGQFF. The chain joins TRBV30 to TRBJ2-1, with D unclear. The V end was cut by 2 bases, the J end by 12 bases, with 11 bases between. Germline loops: CDR1 GTSNPN, CDR2 SVGIG (reference sequence). The CDR3 runs 11 residues.

The chain carries TRBV2 and TRBJ2-7; 7 nucleotides match TRBD2. The germline V gene has CDR1 SNHLY and CDR2 FYNNEI. V was clipped by 6 bases and J by 7 bases; unmatched bases: 12. This CDR3 is built from 14 residues. CDR3 in DNA: TGTGCCAGCAGCTCAGGGACTATTGGGGGGGAGCAGTACTTC. This codes for CASSSGTIGGEQYF.

In its sample, this clone was seen a few times. A read error may produce the germline difference seen at one junction end. The chain employs TRBV7-2 and TRBJ2-4; weak D call: TRBD2 (7 bases). The CDR3 loop spans 14 amino acids. Per germline, CDR1 SGHTA and CDR2 FQGNSA. The CDR3 nucleotides are TGTGCCAGCAGCTTAGGGGGGGGCCGAAACAGTCAGTACTTC. It yields the protein CASSLGGGRNSQYF. Supplemented by reference TRBV7-2 and TRBJ2-4, the full variable domain reads GAGVSQSPSNKVTEKGKDVELRCDPISGHTALYWYRQSLGQGLEFLIYFQGNSAPDKSGLPSDRFSAERTGGSVSTLTIQRTQQEDSAVYLCASSLGGGRNSQYFGAGTRLSVL.

CDR3 nucleotide sequence: TGTGCCAGCAGCCATGACAGGGCGATCTTCAAACTGTTTTTT. It codes for CASSHDRAIFKLFF. V gene TRBV6-6 combines with J gene TRBJ1-4; 7 bases match TRBD1. The junction had 12 bases not matched to a gene; V was cut back by 6 bases and J by 11 bases. CDR3 length: 14 amino acids. Germline loops: CDR1 MNHNY, CDR2 SVGAGI (reference sequence).

The chain is built from TRBV10-3 and TRBJ2-5; the match to TRBD2 covers 8 bases. V shed 6 bases and J 5 bases; nucleotides not matched to a gene: 11. There are 15 residues in the CDR3. Germline loops: CDR1 ENHRY, CDR2 SYGVKD. This CDR3 reads CAISPKGLAGETQYF. In DNA form, the CDR3 reads TGTGCCATCAGCCCAAAAGGACTAGCCGGGGAGACCCAGTACTTC.

This chain uses TRBV28 with TRBJ1-1; 8 bases fit TRBD1. V trimming: 4 bases; J trimming: 1 base; junction bases outside the gene matches: 5. The V gene's germline CDR1 is MDHEN and CDR2 SYDVKM. CDR3 length equals 15 residues. This CDR3 reads CASSSPDRGNTEAFF. The CDR3 nucleotides read TGTGCCAGCAGTTCGCCCGACAGGGGGAACACTGAAGCTTTCTTT.

V gene TRBV21-1 combines with J gene TRBJ1-5; TRBD1 was called by the table and not checked on the DNA. TRBV21-1 has pseudogene status. The length of the CDR3 is 15 residues. The CDR3 DNA reads TGTGCCAGCCCCCCTAGGGGACAGGAGAGCCAGCCCCAGCATTTT. Translated: CASPPRGQESQPQHF.

The chain uses TRBV15 and TRBJ2-7, with TRBD2 identical over 8 bases. V trimming: 0 bases; J trimming: 0 bases; junction bases outside the gene matches: 4. Germline V lookup: CDR1 LNHNV, CDR2 YYDKDF (reference sequence). The CDR3 is made up of 16 amino acids. CDR3: CATSREAGDSSYEQYF. The CDR3 DNA reads as TGTGCCACCAGCAGAGAAGCGGGAGATAGCTCCTACGAGCAGTACTTC.

Details on this clone: Sequence at one end of the junction differs from germline and may be a read error. V gene TRBV6-1 combines with J gene TRBJ2-7, with 11 positions matching TRBD2. Per the germline V gene, CDR1 is MNHNS and CDR2 is SASEGT. The CDR3 is 15 amino acids. CDR3 DNA sequence: TGTGCCAGCGTTTTTGGGCTAGCGGGGGGCTCCGAGCAGTATTTC. Protein product: CASVFGLAGGSEQYF.

This clone was counted a few times. This chain uses TRBV6-1 with TRBJ1-2; the D is unclear. Germline V CDR1 and CDR2: MNHNS, SASEGT. Trimming left V 6 bases short and J 0 bases short, with 5 bases between. The CDR3 length is 12 residues. CDR3 bases: TGTGCCAGCAGATCCGCTAACTATGGCTACACCTTC. It encodes CASRSANYGYTF.

This clone was counted between two and nine times. The chain employs TRBV5-1 and TRBJ2-7, with D uncertain. Trimming removed 1 base at V and 2 bases at J, with 7 bases between. This CDR3 comprises 13 residues. Germline CDR1 reads SGHRS; CDR2 reads YFSETQ. CDR3 region: CASSLRGAYEQYF. CDR3 bases: TGCGCCAGCAGCTTGAGAGGAGCCTACGAGCAGTACTTC.

This rearrangement joins TRBV19 to TRBJ2-3; 10 bases are a match to TRBD1. From germline, CDR1 is LNHDA and CDR2 SQIVND (reference sequence). The CDR3 has 16 amino acids. Trimming cost V 6 bases and J 1 base; bases outside gene matches: 7. The CDR3 region has the DNA TGTGCCAGTAGCAACCCCGGGACAGGGGGCACAGATACGCAGTATTTT. It encodes CASSNPGTGGTDTQYF.

V usage is TRBV7-2 and J usage is TRBJ1-4; 8 bases line up with TRBD1. This CDR3 comprises 16 residues. Germline loops: CDR1 SGHTA, CDR2 FQGNSA. The J segment lost 10 bases and the V segment lost 3 bases, leaving 13 bases of the junction unmatched. The CDR3, as DNA: TGTGCCAGCAGCTTCAGGCAGGGGGCTATGCAGGGAAAACTGTTTTTT. Translation: CASSFRQGAMQGKLFF. Using reference TRBV7-2 and TRBJ1-4 for the parts outside the CDR3, the full variable domain is GAGVSQSPSNKVTEKGKDVELRCDPISGHTALYWYRQSLGQGLEFLIYFQGNSAPDKSGLPSDRFSAERTGGSVSTLTIQRTQQEDSAVYLCASSFRQGAMQGKLFFGSGTQLSVL.

The chain is built from TRBV2 and TRBJ2-1; 8 bases are shared with TRBD2. The CDR3 extends over 12 amino acids. Germline trimming cut 9 bases from V and 9 bases from J; bases unmatched to any gene: 7. Germline CDR1 and CDR2: SNHLY and FYNNEI. Here the CDR3 reads CARSGTRGEQFF. The CDR3 nucleotides are TGTGCCAGATCCGGGACTAGGGGTGAGCAGTTCTTC. Looking up the rest from reference TRBV2 and TRBJ2-1 gives the full variable domain: EPEVTQTPSHQVTQMGQEVILRCVPISNHLYFYWYRQILGQKVEFLVSFYNNEISEKSEIFDDQFSVERPDGSNFTLKIRSTKLEDSAMYFCARSGTRGEQFFGPGTRLTVL.

This clone was seen only a few times. V is TRBV7-9 and J is TRBJ2-7; 7 bases fit TRBD1. CDR1 and CDR2 (germline): SEHNR, FQNEAQ (reference sequence). V lost 5 bases and J lost 5; bases outside the gene matches: 6. The CDR3 extends over 13 amino acids. CDR3 coding DNA: TGTGCCAGCAGCAAACAGGGGAACGACGAGCAGTACTTC. It is translated as CASSKQGNDEQYF.

A word on this clone: Other DNA sequences of this sample code for an identical CDR3. The V and J genes are TRBV11-3 and TRBJ1-2; 9 bases fit TRBD1. The CDR3 covers 13 residues. Per germline, CDR1 SGHNT and CDR2 YENEEA. V was clipped by 5 bases and J by 6 bases; unmatched bases: 4. CDR3 sequence reads: CASSAGQGHGYTF. For the CDR3, the DNA is TGTGCCAGCAGCGCGGGACAGGGACATGGCTACACCTTC. The whole variable domain, remainder taken from reference TRBV11-3 and TRBJ1-2, is EAGVVQSPRYKIIEKKQPVAFWCNPISGHNTLYWYLQNLGQGPELLIRYENEEAVDDSQLPKDRFSAERLKGVDSTLKIQPAELGDSAVYLCASSAGQGHGYTFGSGTRLTVV.

The chain is built from TRBV18 and TRBJ2-5, with 8 bases matching TRBD1. CDR3 length: 18 residues. Per the germline V gene, CDR1 is KGHSH and CDR2 is LQKENI. V trimming: 3 bases; J trimming: 2 bases; junction bases outside the gene matches: 14. The CDR3 spells CASSPLLDRDRTQETQYF. In nucleotides, the CDR3 is TGTGCCAGCTCACCCCTACTTGACCGGGACAGGACGCAAGAGACCCAGTACTTC.

The chain joins TRBV19 to TRBJ1-2; 7 nucleotides agree with TRBD1. Germline-derived CDR1 and CDR2 are LNHDA and SQIVND (reference sequence). The CDR3 has 12 amino acids. The junction had 3 bases not matched to a gene; V was cut back by 4 bases and J by 7 bases. CDR3 sequence (DNA): TGTGCCAGTAGTAGACAGGGCAGTGGCTACACCTTC. Translating it yields CASSRQGSGYTF.

This sequence joins TRBV7-9 and TRBJ1-2; no definite D call. Per germline, CDR1 SEHNR and CDR2 FQNEAQ (reference sequence). Between the trimmed V and J ends, which lost 5 bases and 4 bases, there was a span of 14 bases. The CDR3 is 14 amino acids. The CDR3 bases are TGTGCCAGCAGCCCCGGCGTGACTTCCTATGGCTACACCTTC. The encoded protein is CASSPGVTSYGYTF.